A single TCR beta chain is shown here with its context. A single count supports this clone. Its antigen target is currently unknown. Per-base quality was not reported, and no clone a single base away is much larger than it. Interpreted using the paper, the time point label stands for: about 28 days (+/-7) after the second vaccine dose. AZD1222 recipients whose second dose came at about 4 weeks and those whose second dose came at about 12 weeks were combined into one group, since spike-specific TCR depth and breadth did not differ between the two schedules. Samples from vaccinated people were obtained from the UK trials COV001 and COV002, which included a single-blind randomized controlled phase 2/3 trial of AZD1222 (ChAdOx1 nCoV-19) in healthy adults. For TCRbeta chain sequencing, PBMC samples from trial participants were taken at day 0 and at day 28 after the second dose. V has 7 bases trimmed and J has 10 bases trimmed; junction bases matching no gene number 7. The CDR3 spans 11 residues, from the cysteine through the phenylalanine. Only the CDR3 part of the read is kept: 33 bases, read in frame from the first base. The germline V gene gives CDR1 as SQVTM and CDR2 as ANQGSEA.

The CDR3 regions of human TCRbeta chains were analyzed by immunosequencing. Per the source publication's procedure: Repertoire TCRs were matched against a reference library of SARS-CoV-2-specific TCRs generated with the MIRA antigen-specificity platform. Breadth was defined as the fraction of unique TCRs that were SARS-CoV-2-associated, and depth was defined as the fraction of total T cells that were SARS-CoV-2-associated. Each spike-specific TCR was assigned to its reactive spike region and to a CD4 or CD8 class using the MIRA data. Log10-transformed breadth and depth values were compared by one-way ANOVA with Sidak's multiple comparisons tests. Entries here come from immuneACCESS through TCRdb and include only in-frame sequences with V and J called. Some clones fail to appear in such tables; in the studies checked, an unresolved V gene covers under half of the shortfall, and the cause of the remainder is unknown. That table gives V, J and clone size, and the DNA gave D and trimming. The table for this sample lists tens of thousands of clones; more than 85% of them were counted only once. Roughly 5.1% of the sample is taken by the ten largest.

The data belong to a study of T cell responses to AZD1222 COVID-19 vaccine (dated by TCRdb to the early 2020s). Background on the whole study: TCR sequencing covered over 230 trial participants: 200 to 220 given two doses of AZD1222 and approximately 26 given two doses of MenACWY control vaccine. Trial participants were enrolled into age subgroups of 18-55, 56-69 and 70-plus years, which contained 148, 28 and 57 TCR-sequenced participants, respectively. The full study reports these points: In the small 56-69-year group, the increase in depth fell short of significance, most likely because of low power. Participants were mostly white British and included more females than males, and it was suggested by the authors that clonal diversity may have been underestimated. Because no samples from the day 14 peak response were available, repertoires could be characterized only after the peak T cell response. Vaccine-associated CD4 TCRs spanned the whole spike protein, with dominant responses in regions 160-218 and 743-854. A significant rise in spike-specific TCR breadth and depth was observed after two AZD1222 doses relative to day 0 and relative to MenACWY recipients. Reportedly, close to half of the unique spike-specific TCRs recognized epitopes lying outside the regions that are mutated in the B.1.351 and B.1.1.7 variants. Only five to seven AZD1222 recipients were SARS-CoV-2 seropositive at baseline, limiting conclusions about previously exposed vaccinees.

This TCR came from an adult who received the AZD1222 COVID-19 vaccine. The V and J genes are TRBV29-1 and TRBJ1-1; the junction holds 9 bases that match TRBD1. The input for sequencing was peripheral blood, taken 28 days after the second AZD1222 dose. This receptor carries the CDR3 CSAGQGQRAFF. The nucleotide sequence is given as TGCAGCGCCGGACAGGGGCAGAGAGCTTTCTTT.